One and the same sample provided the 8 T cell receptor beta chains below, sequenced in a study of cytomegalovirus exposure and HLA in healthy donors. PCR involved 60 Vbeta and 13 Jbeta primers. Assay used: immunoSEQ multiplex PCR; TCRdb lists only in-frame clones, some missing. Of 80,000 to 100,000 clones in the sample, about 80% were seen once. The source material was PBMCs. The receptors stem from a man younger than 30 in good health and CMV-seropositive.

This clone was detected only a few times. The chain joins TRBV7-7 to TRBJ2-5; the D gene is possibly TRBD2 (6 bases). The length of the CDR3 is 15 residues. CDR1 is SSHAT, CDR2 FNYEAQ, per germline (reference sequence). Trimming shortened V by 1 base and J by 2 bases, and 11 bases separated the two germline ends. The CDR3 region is CASSLDPGTQETQYF. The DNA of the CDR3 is TGTGCCAGCAGCTTAGACCCCGGGACTCAAGAGACCCAGTACTTC.

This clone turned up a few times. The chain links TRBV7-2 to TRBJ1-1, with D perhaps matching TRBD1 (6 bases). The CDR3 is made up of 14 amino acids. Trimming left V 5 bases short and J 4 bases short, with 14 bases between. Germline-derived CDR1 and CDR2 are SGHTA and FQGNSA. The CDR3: CASSQQGVVTEAFF. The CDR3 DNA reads TGTGCCAGCAGCCAACAGGGCGTCGTCACTGAAGCTTTCTTT. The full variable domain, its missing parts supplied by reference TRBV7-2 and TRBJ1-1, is GAGVSQSPSNKVTEKGKDVELRCDPISGHTALYWYRQSLGQGLEFLIYFQGNSAPDKSGLPSDRFSAERTGGSVSTLTIQRTQQEDSAVYLCASSQQGVVTEAFFGQGTRLTVV.

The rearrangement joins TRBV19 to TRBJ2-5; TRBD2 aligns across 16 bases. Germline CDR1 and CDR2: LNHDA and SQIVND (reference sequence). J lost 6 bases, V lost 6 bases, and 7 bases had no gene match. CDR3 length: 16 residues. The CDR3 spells CASSPGLAGGRQTQYF. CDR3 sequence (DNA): TGTGCCAGTAGCCCGGGACTAGCGGGGGGGCGACAGACCCAGTACTTC.

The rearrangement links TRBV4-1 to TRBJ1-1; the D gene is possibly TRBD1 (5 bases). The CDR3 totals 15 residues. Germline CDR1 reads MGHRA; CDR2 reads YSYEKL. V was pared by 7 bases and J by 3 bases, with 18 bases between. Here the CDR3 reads CASTTKSGYHTEAFF. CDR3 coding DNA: TGCGCCAGCACCACCAAGTCAGGGTACCACACTGAAGCTTTCTTT.

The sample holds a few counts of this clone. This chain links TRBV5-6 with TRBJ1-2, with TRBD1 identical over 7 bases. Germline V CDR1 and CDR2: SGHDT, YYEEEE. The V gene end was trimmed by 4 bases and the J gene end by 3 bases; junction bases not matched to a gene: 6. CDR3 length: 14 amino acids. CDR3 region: CASSRDRADYGYTF. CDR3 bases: TGTGCCAGCAGCCGCGACAGGGCGGACTATGGCTACACCTTC. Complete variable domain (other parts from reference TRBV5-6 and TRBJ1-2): DAGVTQSPTHLIKTRGQQVTLRCSPKSGHDTVSWYQQALGQGPQFIFQYYEEEERQRGNFPDRFSGHQFPNYSSELNVNALLLGDSALYLCASSRDRADYGYTFGSGTRLTVV.

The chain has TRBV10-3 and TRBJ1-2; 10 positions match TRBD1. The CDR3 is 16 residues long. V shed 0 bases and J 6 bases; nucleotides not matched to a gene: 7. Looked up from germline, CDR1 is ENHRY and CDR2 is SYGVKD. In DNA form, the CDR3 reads TGTGCCATCAGTGAGTCGGGACCGACAGGGGGCCATGGCTACACCTTC. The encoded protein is CAISESGPTGGHGYTF.

CDR3 coding DNA: TGTGCCAGTAGAACCTTCGGACAGGGGAATGGCTACACCTTC. This translates into CASRTFGQGNGYTF. The chain uses TRBV19 and TRBJ1-2, with TRBD1 matching over 9 bases. Germline CDR1 reads LNHDA; CDR2 reads SQIVND (reference sequence). The V and J ends lost 6 bases and 6 bases, in that order; junction bases with no gene match: 8. The CDR3 covers 14 residues. Together with reference TRBV19 and TRBJ1-2, the CDR3 gives the full variable domain: DGGITQSPKYLFRKEGQNVTLSCEQNLNHDAMYWYRQDPGQGLRLIYYSQIVNDFQKGDIAEGYSVSREKKESFPLTVTSAQKNPTAFYLCASRTFGQGNGYTFGSGTRLTVV.

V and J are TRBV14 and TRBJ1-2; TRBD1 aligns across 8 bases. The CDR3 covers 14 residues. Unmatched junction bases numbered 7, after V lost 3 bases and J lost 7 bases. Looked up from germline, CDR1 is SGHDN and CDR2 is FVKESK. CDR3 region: CASSHGQGFGGYTF. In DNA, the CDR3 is TGTGCCAGCAGCCACGGACAGGGATTCGGTGGCTACACCTTC.